This T cell receptor beta chain was identified during a study of CD8 T cells in ankylosing spondylitis. Overall study results and limits: Reactive arthritis synovial fluid and blood previously showed some of these motif variants. About 8 highly homologous variants made up a TCR beta motif, and this motif appeared characteristic of ankylosing spondylitis blood.

This clonotype turned up a few times. Its matching antigen is unknown. TCRdb ran MiXCR on the 5' RACE reads and lists one entry per CDR3 protein. The sample lists some 840,000 distinct CDR3 sequences; roughly 10% were seen once. The CDR3 spans 11 residues. Germline CDR1 and CDR2: SQVTM and ANQGSEA. Trimming took 5 bases from V and 1 from J, leaving 5 bases between them. The specimen was blood, either unsorted or a sorted T cell fraction (not recorded which). This clonotype was obtained from a male donor with ankylosing spondylitis. The chain is built from TRBV29-1 and TRBJ1-1; D is ambiguous. The CDR3 protein is CSVSRNTEAFF. CDR3 in DNA: TGCAGCGTTTCGAGGAACACTGAAGCTTTCTTT. Full variable domain (rest looked up from reference TRBV29-1 and TRBJ1-1): SAVISQKPSRDICQRGTSLTIQCQVDSQVTMMFWYRQQPGQSLTLIATANQGSEATYESGFVIDKFPISRPNLTFSTLTVSNMSPEDSSIYLCSVSRNTEAFFGQGTRLTVV.